This T cell receptor (beta chain) is from a study of PD-L1 blockade in urothelial cancer. In the case of this clone: The antigen remains undetermined.

Findings and limits, study-wide: Durable-benefit patients showed greater tumor-associated blood clone expansion at 3 weeks.

Each PCR received spiked synthetic TCR analog templates. TCRdb's table, derived via immunoSEQ multiplex PCR, lists solely in-frame clones and lacks some. Of more than 45,000 clones in the sample, about 87% were seen once. Germline V gene sequence: CDR1 GTSNPN, CDR2 SVGIG (reference sequence). The CDR3 has 14 amino acids. J was trimmed by 10 bases and V by 3 bases; bases with no gene match: 9. This clonotype originated in a man aged 80 or over with urothelial cancer. The rearrangement links TRBV30 to TRBJ2-1, with TRBD2 matching 10 bases. The starting material was PBMCs, obtained around atezolizumab (anti-PD-L1) treatment. The CDR3 sequence is CAWRQGLAGDEQFF. Written as DNA, the CDR3 is TGTGCCTGGAGGCAAGGGCTAGCGGGGGACGAGCAGTTCTTC.